Included here is one T cell receptor (beta chain) sequence, with context. The clone's antigen remains unknown. The junction departs from the called germline gene at one end, perhaps through a read error. This sample is part of a study of a mutant IDH1 vaccine in newly diagnosed glioma (dated by TCRdb to 2020 to 2023). Broadly, across the study: Of the roughly 33 treated patients, approximately 62% were male and approximately 38% were female, and the mean age was 40.4 years. Before enrollment, most patients had been given radiochemotherapy with temozolomide as standard therapy, while the rest had received either radiotherapy alone or temozolomide alone. Peripheral blood was drawn at six visits: V03 (baseline), V05, V07, V10, V12 and V13. Longitudinal TCRB deep sequencing was done for 25 treated patients, wherever samples were available for exploratory analyses. The full study reports these points: The authors noted that analyses of patient blood samples could not be reproduced because of sample limitations. Availability determined which PBMC samples were chosen for TCRB deep sequencing. Pseudoprogression seemed to be unrelated to changes in the top peripheral T cell clonotypes found by TCRB sequencing. Across multiple MHC alleles, vaccine-induced immune responses were seen in more than 80% of patients.

The sample's time point, from its label and the paper: baseline, week 1 (first vaccination visit). Reading the label with the study, this specimen's treatment or condition is: pre-vaccination baseline after standard-of-care therapy. Newly diagnosed WHO grade 3 or 4 IDH1-mutant astrocytomas showing loss of nuclear ATRX were present in the donors. The samples were drawn from NOA16, a multicentre, single-arm, open-label phase I trial in Germany that tested a mutant IDH1 peptide vaccine in humans for the first time. For immunogenicity testing, the blood drawn at visit V03 was used as the baseline sample. Genomic DNA for TCRB sequencing was extracted from EDTA blood using the DNeasy Blood and Tissue Kit. Library preparation was by the immunoSEQ multiplex PCR assay. Rearranged TCR beta chain sequences were amplified using the hsTCRB Kit according to the manufacturer's protocol. TCRB libraries were sequenced on an Illumina MiSeq. For the original study's pipeline: The kit vendor's proprietary platform handled demultiplexing, trimming and gene mapping. TCRdb's version of the immuneACCESS table is confined to in-frame rearrangements and falls short of the full clone set. An unresolved V gene accounts for under half of the shortfall where checked; the remainder is of unknown origin. V and J calls and clone size are given by that table; D and trimming were obtained from the DNA. The sample table records about 68,000 clones; around 74% of these occur just once. The ten largest clones take up approximately 8.2% of the sample.

For CDR1 and CDR2, the germline V gene (reference sequence) lists SEHNR and FQNEAQ. Including the terminal cysteine and phenylalanine, the CDR3 comprises 15 residues. Only the CDR3 part of the read is kept: 45 bases, read in frame from the first base. This receptor chain uses TRBV7-9 and TRBJ2-2; TRBD1 might be the D gene, on 5 matching bases. This TCR was recovered from a man aged 50 to 59 with glioma. Sequencing used PBMCs, obtained from a glioma patient treated with radiotherapy, temozolomide or both. The DNA is as follows: TGTGCCAGCAACTTATTGGAAGGGGACACCGGGGAGCTGTTTTTT. This is translated as CASNLLEGDTGELFF.